This T cell receptor (beta chain) was documented in a study of cytomegalovirus exposure and HLA in healthy donors. Findings of the study overall: Exclusion as indistinguishable affected some V segments, including TRBV6-2 and TRBV6-3. Among the CMV-associated chains, three were confirmed in vitro as specific for CMV antigens. Roughly uniform depth of sequencing across donors was assumed in presence/absence analyses.

Points on this clone: Its antigen is not known.

The study ran its PCR with 60 Vbeta and 13 Jbeta primers. The table came from immunoSEQ multiplex PCR; TCRdb's copy has only in-frame clones and leaves some out. The sample shows under 200,000 clones, under 80% of them seen only once. J lost 5 bases, V lost 0 bases, and 2 bases had no gene match. The length of the CDR3 is 13 residues. Looked up from germline, CDR1 is SGHRS and CDR2 is YFSETQ. This chain uses TRBV5-1 with TRBJ2-7; 7 bases align to TRBD1. The TCR was taken from a woman younger than 45 in good health and CMV-seronegative. Sequencing was performed on PBMCs. This CDR3 is CASSLEGADEQYF. In DNA, the CDR3 is TGCGCCAGCAGCTTGGAGGGGGCGGACGAGCAGTACTTC.